In its sample, the clone carrying this TCR beta chain was seen a few times. Researchers ran the assay at a deep level. Sequenced by immunoSEQ multiplex PCR; TCRdb stores in-frame clones only, minus some. The table lists fewer than 400,000 clones, under 80% of them singletons. This specimen belongs to a study of shared clonotypes between healthy human individuals. CDR1 and CDR2 (germline): SQVTM, ANQGSEA. The CDR3 is 12 amino acids. The V and J ends lost 7 bases and 1 base respectively, with 10 bases between them. Healthy HIV-negative adults without recent acute infections or vaccinations served as donors.

The source material was memory CD4+ T cells sorted from blood. The subset: CD45RA-negative fraction. This clonotype was sampled from a man between 25 and 39 years old in good health. The chain carries TRBV29-1 and TRBJ1-1; tentative D call: TRBD1 (6 bases). CDR3 amino acids: CSAGQQNTEAFF. The DNA of the CDR3 is TGCAGCGCAGGACAGCAGAACACTGAAGCTTTCTTT.